This TCR beta chain was recovered during a study of T-cell memory formation after mild COVID-19. Overall study: Largely, TCR clusters stayed within a single donor.

From germline, CDR1 is SGDLS and CDR2 YYNGEE. The V end lost 1 base, the J end lost 2 bases, and 5 bases lay between the germline ends. The CDR3 spans 13 residues. Study outcomes and limitations: Mainly in CM and EM were contracting CD4+ clones; CD8+ were in EMRA. The authors did not confirm SARS-CoV-2 specificity of second-wave clones peaking day 37.

Turning to this clonotype: The target antigen is unknown.

TCRdb itself ran the 5' RACE reads through MiXCR, one entry per CDR3 protein. The profile shows tens of thousands of distinct CDR3 sequences, approximately 15% of them singletons. Material for sequencing was PBMCs or a T cell subset sorted from them (not recorded which). The V call is TRBV9, the J call TRBJ2-3; D unclear. The sequence derives from an adult woman who had mild COVID-19 (a few samples of this study predate the infection). Cell type and time point are not known. CDR3 nucleotides: TGTGCCAGCAGCGTAATCGACACAGATACGCAGTATTTT. Translation gives CASSVIDTDTQYF.